Here is one T cell receptor beta chain with its context. This sample is part of a study of OX40 agonist ivuxolimab in advanced cancers. This CDR3 contains 15 residues. Germline loops: CDR1 MGHRA, CDR2 YSYEKL. V was trimmed by 0 bases and J by 4 bases, leaving 12 bases between them. Sequencing was performed with immunoSEQ multiplex PCR; in TCRdb, only in-frame clones are kept and a portion is missing. The sample holds 55,000 to 80,000 clones; about 90% are singletons and the top ten take roughly 1.3%. The V call is TRBV4-1, the J call TRBJ1-2; weak D call: TRBD1 (5 bases). The sample was CD4+ or CD8+ T cells sorted from blood, taken in a trial of the OX40 agonist ivuxolimab. This TCR was recovered from an adult with an advanced solid tumor such as melanoma, head and neck, liver or kidney cancer. The chain's CDR3 is CASSQERQGFYGYTF. CDR3 in DNA: TGCGCCAGCAGCCAAGAGAGGCAGGGCTTCTATGGCTACACCTTC.